Presented here are 21 T cell receptor beta chains from one specimen sequenced in a study of graft-versus-host responses after intestinal transplantation. Clones were read by immunoSEQ multiplex PCR, and TCRdb kept only the in-frame ones, dropping some. Of 25,000 to 30,000 clones detected, roughly 93% appear once; the ten largest clones hold 0.45% to 0.6%. The sequencing here drew on PBMCs, taken 18 days after transplant. The receptor source for this set is a human patient who received an intestinal transplant, so some T cells may come from the graft donor.

The V gene is TRBV9, the J gene TRBJ2-1, with a weak D call TRBD1 (6 bases). CDR3 length: 18 amino acids. Germline lookup yields CDR1 SGDLS and CDR2 YYNGEE. V dropped 0 bases and J dropped 10 bases, with 26 bases sitting between them. As DNA, the CDR3 is TGTGCCAGCAGCGTAGCTGCCTACCCGGGACAAGGCCTGGAGGAGCAGTTCTTC. Protein sequence: CASSVAAYPGQGLEEQFF.

The CDR3 DNA reads TGTGCCAGCAGTTTGGCAGATTCCTACGAGCAGTACTTC. This encodes CASSLADSYEQYF. V usage is TRBV27 and J usage is TRBJ2-7, with unresolved D. The CDR3 covers 13 residues. Trimming removed 3 bases from V and 1 base from J, with 7 bases in between. From germline, CDR1 is MNHEY and CDR2 SMNVEV (reference sequence).

This clone was seen more than once but under ten times. The chain combines TRBV4-1 with TRBJ2-3; D is possibly TRBD1 or TRBD2 (7 bases each). Germline V lookup: CDR1 MGHRA, CDR2 YSYEKL. The CDR3 is 21 residues long. Trimming cost V 5 bases and J 0 bases, with 30 bases left between them. For the CDR3, the DNA is TGCGCCAGCAGCAGCAGGGGGGAGGGAAATGCGCGGGGGTCTAGCACAGATACGCAGTATTTT. Its protein is CASSSRGEGNARGSSTDTQYF.

The rearrangement joins TRBV6-5 to TRBJ2-3; TRBD2 matches 10 bases. CDR1 and CDR2 (germline): MNHEY, SVGAGI. Trimming removed 11 bases from V and 4 bases from J; junction bases left unmatched: 9. The CDR3 contains 14 residues. CDR3 residues: CAAGAGGAADTQYF. The CDR3 DNA reads as TGTGCCGCCGGAGCGGGGGGGGCAGCAGATACGCAGTATTTT.

The rearrangement uses TRBV7-9 and TRBJ1-2; D is unclear. CDR3 length: 12 amino acids. Germline V CDR1 and CDR2: SEHNR, FQNEAQ (reference sequence). V shed 7 bases and J shed 6 bases, with 12 bases lying between them. The CDR3 loop reads CASTVGRDGYTF. The CDR3 bases are TGTGCCAGCACCGTCGGGAGGGATGGCTACACCTTC.

The rearrangement uses TRBV10-3 and TRBJ2-3, with D perhaps TRBD2 (6 bases). This CDR3 region has 13 residues. Looked up from germline, CDR1 is ENHRY and CDR2 is SYGVKD. Trimming pared 2 bases from V and 6 bases from J, leaving 9 bases between. The CDR3 DNA is TGTGCCATCAGTGAGGTTAGCGGCGATACGCAGTATTTT. It translates to CAISEVSGDTQYF.

This chain connects TRBV6-5 to TRBJ1-1, with D uncertain. This CDR3 spans 13 amino acids. V dropped 5 bases and J dropped 5 bases, with 12 bases sitting between them. CDR1 is MNHEY and CDR2 is SVGAGI in the germline V gene. The CDR3 loop is CASSPPAGTEAFF. The CDR3 DNA follows: TGTGCCAGCAGTCCCCCCGCGGGAACTGAAGCTTTCTTT.

The sample holds one count of this clone. The CDR3 loop is CASSTVGLAYEQYF. CDR3 in DNA: TGTGCCAGCAGTACGGTGGGACTAGCGTACGAGCAGTACTTC. V gene TRBV6-6 combines with J gene TRBJ2-7, with TRBD2 matching over 10 bases. The germline V gene has CDR1 MNHNY and CDR2 SVGAGI (reference sequence). The CDR3 is 14 residues long. Trimming took 5 bases from V and 4 from J; bases not matched to a gene: 5.

The rearrangement uses TRBV19 and TRBJ1-1; weak D call: TRBD1 (6 bases). From germline, CDR1 is LNHDA and CDR2 SQIVND (reference sequence). The V and J ends lost 6 bases and 11 bases respectively, with 22 bases between them. This CDR3 contains 14 residues. This chain's CDR3 is CASRGGAGELGAFF. The CDR3 DNA reads TGTGCCAGTAGGGGCGGGGCAGGGGAATTAGGGGCTTTCTTT.

The chain couples TRBV6-6 to TRBJ2-1, with no clear D. Trimming took off 5 bases at V and 4 bases at J, with 18 bases between the two ends. Germline V lookup: CDR1 MNHNY, CDR2 SVGAGI (reference sequence). The CDR3 runs 16 residues. The CDR3: CASSAIPVGIYNEQFF. In DNA, the CDR3 is TGTGCCAGCAGTGCGATACCCGTAGGTATATACAATGAGCAGTTCTTC.

The chain combines TRBV4-1 with TRBJ2-7; 10 nucleotides align to TRBD2. The V gene's germline CDR1 is MGHRA and CDR2 YSYEKL. The CDR3 loop spans 15 amino acids. J gave up 3 bases and V 1 base, and 3 bases lay outside the gene matches. CDR3 loop: CASSQVTSGDYEQYF. The CDR3 DNA sequence: TGCGCCAGCAGCCAAGTAACTAGCGGGGACTACGAGCAGTACTTC.

The rearrangement joins TRBV2 to TRBJ2-5, with TRBD2 identical over 10 bases. V dropped 8 bases and J dropped 7; count of bases not matched to a gene: 13. Germline V gives CDR1 SNHLY, CDR2 FYNNEI. The CDR3 covers 15 residues. The CDR3 nucleotides read TGTGCCAGCGAATCTCAGCGGGGGGGCCTGAGGACCCAGTACTTC. It specifies CASESQRGGLRTQYF.

This sequence joins TRBV5-6 and TRBJ1-6; D not certain. CDR1 and CDR2 (germline): SGHDT, YYEEEE. Trimming left V 0 bases short and J 8 bases short, with 3 bases between. The CDR3 is 12 residues long. The CDR3 nucleotides are TGTGCCAGCAGCTTGGGGGATTCACCCCTCCACTTT. Translation gives CASSLGDSPLHF.

This clone appeared a single time. The chain has TRBV5-1 and TRBJ2-3; D ambiguous. Germline CDR1 is SGHRS and CDR2 is YFSETQ. Trimming removed 3 bases at V and 2 bases at J, with 10 bases between. The CDR3 length is 14 residues. The CDR3 nucleotides are TGCGCCAGCAGCTCCTACGGATCCACAGATACGCAGTATTTT. It encodes CASSSYGSTDTQYF.

V and J are TRBV6-5 and TRBJ1-2; the match to TRBD1 covers 7 bases. This CDR3 contains 13 residues. Germline lookup yields CDR1 MNHEY and CDR2 SVGAGI. Trimming at V came to 4 bases and at J to 5 bases, leaving 4 bases not matched to a gene. In nucleotides, the CDR3 is TGTGCCAGCAGTTGGGGACAGCTATATGGCTACACCTTC. It translates to CASSWGQLYGYTF.

The chain joins TRBV5-1 to TRBJ1-4; the D is unclear. The CDR3 contains 14 residues. Trimming removed 4 bases at V and 8 bases at J, with 15 bases between. Germline V gives CDR1 SGHRS, CDR2 YFSETQ. CDR3 amino acids: CASSPGEGREKLFF. The CDR3 DNA follows: TGCGCCAGCAGCCCCGGAGAGGGAAGAGAAAAACTGTTTTTT.

This chain connects TRBV6-1 to TRBJ1-5, with 11 bases aligning to TRBD1. The CDR3 is 15 amino acids. After removal of 6 bases from V and 5 bases from J, the junction contained 6 bases not matched to a gene. Germline CDR1 and CDR2: MNHNS and SASEGT. In nucleotides, the CDR3 is TGTGCCAGCAGGGAGGACAGGGGGCCCGATCAGCCCCAGCATTTT. Amino acids: CASREDRGPDQPQHF.

The chain is built from TRBV6-5 and TRBJ2-7, with D unresolved. Germline V lookup: CDR1 MNHEY, CDR2 SVGAGI. Trimming stripped 4 bases from V and 9 bases from J, with 13 bases between. The CDR3 loop spans 12 amino acids. CDR3 region: CASSSPVGVQYF. The CDR3 nucleotides read TGTGCCAGCAGTTCCCCGGTGGGTGTGCAGTACTTC.

The rearrangement joins TRBV5-6 to TRBJ1-1; unclear D gene. V was trimmed by 5 bases and J by 4 bases, leaving 12 bases between them. Germline-derived CDR1 and CDR2 are SGHDT and YYEEEE. This CDR3 has 13 amino acids. CDR3 DNA: TGTGCCAGCAGTCTTGGGTTTCCCACTGAAGCTTTCTTT. Its translation: CASSLGFPTEAFF.

The V gene is TRBV19, the J gene TRBJ2-2, with 8 bases matching TRBD2. Trimming removed 0 bases from V and 2 bases from J; junction bases left unmatched: 11. This CDR3 comprises 19 residues. The germline gives CDR1 LNHDA, CDR2 SQIVND (reference sequence). The CDR3 here is CASSIDRGGTKPNTGELFF. CDR3 in DNA: TGTGCCAGTAGTATAGATCGGGGGGGGACCAAGCCAAACACCGGGGAGCTGTTTTTT.

Points on this clone: The sample has other DNA sequences that encode this CDR3 too. The V gene is TRBV12-5, the J gene TRBJ1-5; unclear D gene. The CDR3 loop spans 13 amino acids. Between the trimmed V and J ends, which lost 2 bases and 4 bases, there was a span of 6 bases. Germline loops: CDR1 LGHNT, CDR2 FRNRAP. DNA for the CDR3: TGTGCTAGTGGTTTGACCGGGAATCAGCCCCAGCATTTT. This codes for CASGLTGNQPQHF.